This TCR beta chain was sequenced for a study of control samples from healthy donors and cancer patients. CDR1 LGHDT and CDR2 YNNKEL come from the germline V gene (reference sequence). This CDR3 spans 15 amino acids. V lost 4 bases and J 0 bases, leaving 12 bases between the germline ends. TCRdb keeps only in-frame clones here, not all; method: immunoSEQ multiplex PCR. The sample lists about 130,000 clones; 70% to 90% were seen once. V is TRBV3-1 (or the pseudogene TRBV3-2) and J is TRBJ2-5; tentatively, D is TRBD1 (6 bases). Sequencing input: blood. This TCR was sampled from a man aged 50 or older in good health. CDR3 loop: CASSPGQNDQETQYF. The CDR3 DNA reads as TGTGCCAGCAGCCCAGGACAGAACGACCAAGAGACCCAGTACTTC.